This TCR beta chain was recorded in a study of cytomegalovirus exposure and HLA in healthy donors. Whole-study findings and limits: Only CMV serostatus was available as immune exposure information. Reports state that TCR beta sequences accurately predicted most subjects' HLA-A and HLA-B alleles.

Vbeta (60) and Jbeta (13) primers were used in the PCR. TCRdb keeps only in-frame clones here, not all; method: immunoSEQ multiplex PCR. The sample includes approximately 240,000 clones, just over 75% of them seen just once. Of note for this clone: The target antigen is unknown.

Material for sequencing was PBMCs. This TCR came from a woman aged 60-75 years in good health and CMV-seropositive.

CDR3 sequence reads: CAVGRGWSSNQPQHF. In DNA, the CDR3 is TGTGCCGTAGGGCGGGGGTGGAGCAGCAATCAGCCCCAGCATTTT. The rearrangement links TRBV10-3 to TRBJ1-5; TRBD1 might be the D (5 bases). Trimming took off 11 bases at V and 1 base at J, with 18 bases between the two ends. The CDR3 spans 15 residues. Germline V gene data show CDR1 as ENHRY and CDR2 as SYGVKD.